This TCR beta chain was observed in a study of identical twins. Findings and limits, study-wide: Zero-insertion analyses could be partly confounded by invariant MAIT and iNKT cells.

This clonotype has a handful of counts. Antigen: not known. This CDR3 has 14 residues. Looked up from germline, CDR1 is DFQATT and CDR2 is SNEGSKA (reference sequence). V was shortened by 3 bases and J by 2 bases, with 11 bases between the two germline ends. One entry per CDR3 protein results from TCRdb running MiXCR on the 5' RACE reads. The profile shows about 530,000 distinct CDR3 sequences, 20% to 25% of them singletons. These data also featured in a second study, about yellow fever vaccine responses in identical twins.

Sequencing was performed on CD4+ T cells sorted from blood. The chain links TRBV20-1 to TRBJ1-5; no definite D call. The TCR originated in a woman aged 18-30 years in good health. CDR3 amino acids: CSASPGSRNQPQHF. In DNA form, the CDR3 reads TGCAGTGCTAGTCCCGGGAGCCGCAATCAGCCCCAGCATTTT.